Listed below are T cell receptor beta chains from one sample, sequenced in a study of blood T cells in healthy people across ages. TCRdb passed the 5' RACE reads through MiXCR, listing each CDR3 protein once. In the table there are about 1,600,000 distinct CDR3 sequences, approximately 40% of which are singletons. Material for sequencing was blood. The source of these receptors is a woman in her late teens or twenties in good health. Each CDR3 is given with its conserved first and last residue. The D gene is left open where the match is weak. Part of the rows lack a size; the others show once, few, many or a class for expanded clones.

CDR3,DNA,size,V,J,D
CSATSGDGYTF,TGCAGTGCTACATCAGGGGACGGCTACACCTTC,-,TRBV20-1,TRBJ1-2,-
CASSPGGARGNTEAFF,TGCGCCAGCAGCCCGGGCGGGGCACGGGGGAACACTGAAGCTTTCTTT,few,TRBV5-1,TRBJ1-1,-
CASSLSRTVNTEAFF,TGTGCCAGCAGTTTATCTCGGACGGTGAACACTGAAGCTTTCTTT,few,TRBV27,TRBJ1-1,-
CSARTKTPYEQYF,TGCAGTGCCAGGACCAAAACTCCCTACGAGCAGTACTTC,-,TRBV20-1,TRBJ2-7,-
CASSDDTSGITDTQYF,TGTGCCAGCAGCGACGATACTAGCGGAATCACAGATACGCAGTATTTT,many,TRBV9,TRBJ2-3,TRBD2
CSASFRAGGYNEQYF,TGCAGTGCTAGTTTTCGGGCGGGGGGATACAATGAGCAGTACTTC,-,TRBV20-1,TRBJ2-7,TRBD2
CASSFGTGSMDGYTF,TGTGCCAGCAGCTTCGGGACAGGGTCGATGGATGGCTACACCTTC,many,TRBV7-2,TRBJ1-2,TRBD1
CASTLRDGYEQYF,TGTGCCAGCACTTTGCGGGACGGTTACGAGCAGTACTTC,once,TRBV27,TRBJ2-7,-
CSAFQGASNYGYTF,TGCAGTGCGTTTCAGGGGGCAAGTAACTATGGCTACACCTTC,-,TRBV20-1,TRBJ1-2,TRBD1
CAIVGTGREKLFF,TGTGCCATAGTCGGGACAGGGCGAGAAAAACTGTTTTTT,few,TRBV28,TRBJ1-4,TRBD1
CASSLRRDVEKLFF,TGTGCCAGCAGCCTTCGACGGGACGTTGAAAAACTGTTTTTT,-,TRBV12-3/TRBV12-4,TRBJ1-4,-
CASSQQRGEQYF,TGTGCCAGCAGCCAACAAAGGGGGGAGCAGTACTTC,-,TRBV11-2,TRBJ2-7,-
CASSFRTSGRSTDTQYF,TGTGCCAGCAGTTTCCGGACTAGCGGGAGGTCTACAGATACGCAGTATTTT,-,TRBV12-3/TRBV12-4,TRBJ2-3,TRBD2
CASSLVGGGSTGERAADNEQFF,TGTGCCAGCAGCTTAGTAGGTGGCGGGTCAACAGGGGAACGGGCTGCAGACAATGAGCAGTTCTTC,few,TRBV11-1,TRBJ2-1,TRBD1
CSARVVASKGAGELFF,TGCAGTGCTAGAGTGGTAGCGTCAAAGGGTGCCGGGGAGCTGTTTTTT,few,TRBV20-1,TRBJ2-2,-